The clone carrying this T cell receptor beta chain was counted only a few times. Its antigen is unidentified. This entry is derived from a study of CD8 T cells in ankylosing spondylitis. Whole-study results and caveats: Disease-associated clones were reportedly significantly overrepresented in matched ankylosing spondylitis synovial fluid. Among TCR beta sequences, a motif of under ten highly homologous variants appeared characteristic of ankylosing spondylitis blood. In peripheral blood, disease-linked CD8+ clones occurred at relatively low frequencies.

The CDR3 totals 11 residues. Deletions cut 6 bases from V and 12 bases from J, with 12 bases between. Germline lookup yields CDR1 MNHEY and CDR2 SVGEGT. TCR beta libraries were made by quantitative 5'-RACE with molecular barcodes. TCRdb reanalysed the 5' RACE reads using MiXCR and keeps one entry per CDR3 protein. The profile shows approximately 300,000 distinct CDR3 sequences, around 21% of them singletons. The sequenced sample consisted of blood, either unsorted or a sorted T cell fraction (not recorded which). The sequence derives from a female donor with ankylosing spondylitis or in good health (not recorded which). V usage is TRBV6-2 or TRBV6-3 and J usage is TRBJ2-1; a weak D match, TRBD2 (6 bases). The CDR3 DNA is TGTGCCAGCAGCAGGGACTCCCGGCAGTTCTTC. Its protein is CASSRDSRQFF.